These 25 T cell receptor beta chains originate from one sample sequenced in a study of OX40 agonist ivuxolimab in advanced cancers. Library preparation employed the immunoSEQ multiplex PCR assay. In TCRdb, the immuneACCESS table is reduced to in-frame sequences with V and J assigned. These tables do not hold every clone; where another copy was compared, an unresolved V gene accounts for under half, and the others remain unexplained. The sample includes around 70,000 clones, with roughly 85% observed a single time. Roughly 10% of the sample is held by the ten biggest clonotypes. Sample: CD4+ or CD8+ T cells sorted from blood, taken in a trial of the OX40 agonist ivuxolimab. The origin of the receptors is an adult with an advanced solid tumor such as melanoma, head and neck, liver or kidney cancer.

The sample holds a few counts of this clone. J is TRBJ1-2 and V is TRBV29-1, with D possibly being TRBD1 (6 bases). The V gene's germline CDR1 is SQVTM and CDR2 ANQGSEA. The CDR3 contains 14 residues. Trimming left V 4 bases short and J 2 bases short, with 14 bases between. The CDR3, as DNA: TGCAGCGTTGGGGAGCGGGACACCAACTATGGCTACACCTTC. Protein: CSVGERDTNYGYTF. The complete variable domain, with remaining parts taken from reference TRBV29-1 and TRBJ1-2, reads SAVISQKPSRDICQRGTSLTIQCQVDSQVTMMFWYRQQPGQSLTLIATANQGSEATYESGFVIDKFPISRPNLTFSTLTVSNMSPEDSSIYLCSVGERDTNYGYTFGSGTRLTVV.

This rearrangement joins TRBV6-9 to TRBJ2-7; D is unclear. V was cut by 5 bases and J by 1 base, with 3 bases left in between. Germline CDR1 is MNHGY and CDR2 is SVAAGI. CDR3 length: 11 residues. The CDR3: CASSTSYEQYF. In DNA form, the CDR3 reads TGTGCCAGCAGTACATCCTACGAGCAGTACTTC.

This clone was counted only a few times. The same CDR3 is also encoded by other DNA sequences in this sample. This chain connects TRBV18 to TRBJ2-2, with unresolved D. Trimming took 1 base from V and 5 from J, leaving 2 bases between them. The CDR3 consists of 12 residues. Germline assignment: CDR1 KGHSH and CDR2 LQKENI. The CDR3 sequence: CASSPQTGELFF. CDR3 sequence (DNA): TGTGCCAGCTCACCACAAACCGGGGAGCTGTTTTTT.

V is TRBV19 and J is TRBJ1-5; no reliable D call. Looked up from germline, CDR1 is LNHDA and CDR2 is SQIVND (reference sequence). V was trimmed by 10 bases and J by 2 bases, leaving 15 bases between them. This CDR3 region has 14 residues. CDR3 protein: CATRPPGGNQPQHF. The CDR3 DNA reads as TGTGCCACCAGACCCCCTGGAGGCAATCAGCCCCAGCATTTT.

The chain couples TRBV18 to TRBJ1-1; TRBD1 might be the D (5 bases). V was clipped by 5 bases and J by 6 bases, with 13 bases between them. CDR1 and CDR2 from the germline V gene are KGHSH and LQKENI. This CDR3 contains 13 residues. CDR3: CASSSDRPPEAFF. The CDR3 DNA reads as TGTGCCAGCTCATCAGACAGACCCCCTGAAGCTTTCTTT.

The chain joins TRBV7-3 to TRBJ2-1; a possible D gene is TRBD2 (6 bases). CDR3 length equals 14 residues. Per germline, CDR1 SGHTA and CDR2 FQGTGA. V was pared by 0 bases and J by 10 bases, with 13 bases between. CDR3 sequence reads: CASSLTGWGGEQFF. CDR3 bases: TGTGCCAGCAGCTTAACCGGGTGGGGAGGCGAGCAGTTCTTC.

The genes are TRBV10-3 and TRBJ1-2; D perhaps matches TRBD1 (6 bases). Trimming removed 2 bases from V and 2 bases from J, with 12 bases in between. Germline CDR1 reads ENHRY; CDR2 reads SYGVKD. This CDR3 is built from 15 residues. CDR3 residues: CAISELGGANYGYTF. Here the CDR3 DNA reads TGTGCCATCAGTGAGCTAGGGGGTGCGAACTATGGCTACACCTTC.

This chain links TRBV6-5 with TRBJ1-1; D possibly corresponds to TRBD1 (5 bases). The germline V gene has CDR1 MNHEY and CDR2 SVGAGI. There are 13 residues in the CDR3. V was shortened by 7 bases and J by 2 bases, with 11 bases between the two germline ends. The CDR3 DNA is TGTGCCAGCACGGGGGAAGGAAACACTGAAGCTTTCTTT. It encodes CASTGEGNTEAFF.

The V and J genes are TRBV7-9 and TRBJ1-3; TRBD1 matches at 8 bases. The V gene end was trimmed by 5 bases and the J gene end by 6 bases; junction bases not matched to a gene: 3. Germline V gene lookup returns CDR1 SEHNR and CDR2 FQNEAQ (reference sequence). This CDR3 spans 13 amino acids. CDR3: CASSTGGINTIYF. The CDR3 DNA sequence: TGTGCCAGCAGCACAGGGGGTATAAACACCATATATTTT.

The chain has TRBV11-1 and TRBJ2-7, with 14 bases matching TRBD2. The CDR3 runs to 16 residues. Germline loops: CDR1 SGHAT, CDR2 FQDESV (reference sequence). J lost 1 base, V lost 5 bases, and 4 bases had no gene match. The CDR3 protein is CASSPRLAGGSYEQYF. CDR3 coding DNA: TGTGCCAGCAGCCCCCGACTAGCGGGAGGGTCCTACGAGCAGTACTTC. The full variable domain, rest sourced from reference TRBV11-1 and TRBJ2-7, is EAEVAQSPRYKITEKSQAVAFWCDPISGHATLYWYRQILGQGPELLVQFQDESVVDDSQLPKDRFSAERLKGVDSTLKIQPAELGDSAMYLCASSPRLAGGSYEQYFGPGTRLTVT.

This clone has just a few counts. The rearrangement joins TRBV2 to TRBJ1-5; weak D call: TRBD1 (6 bases). Germline V gene sequence: CDR1 SNHLY, CDR2 FYNNEI. The CDR3 spans 13 residues. Trimming removed 8 bases at V and 2 bases at J, with 10 bases between. CDR3 in amino acids: CASHRDRNQPQHF. The CDR3 coding sequence is TGTGCCAGCCACAGGGACCGCAATCAGCCCCAGCATTTT.

This clone was seen only once. The rearrangement joins TRBV19 to TRBJ2-2; tentatively, D is TRBD1 (6 bases). This CDR3 contains 21 residues. Between the trimmed V and J ends, which lost 0 bases and 2 bases, there was a span of 25 bases. Germline V gene lookup returns CDR1 LNHDA and CDR2 SQIVND (reference sequence). CDR3 sequence: CASSIEGRVGTTPSNTGELFF. DNA for the CDR3: TGTGCCAGTAGTATAGAAGGCAGGGTAGGGACAACCCCCAGCAACACCGGGGAGCTGTTTTTT.

The chain employs TRBV19 and TRBJ2-5; unclear D gene. This CDR3 spans 12 amino acids. Trimming removed 5 bases at V and 5 bases at J, with 9 bases between. The germline V gene has CDR1 LNHDA and CDR2 SQIVND (reference sequence). CDR3: CASSPSRETQYF. DNA of the CDR3: TGTGCCAGTAGTCCGAGCCGGGAGACCCAGTACTTC.

This chain links TRBV5-1 with TRBJ2-5, with TRBD1 identical over 7 bases. The better agreement between TRBJ2-7 and the DNA end casts doubt on the J call. The CDR3 totals 14 residues. Germline CDR1 reads SGHRS; CDR2 reads YFSETQ. In DNA, the CDR3 is TGCGCCAGCAGCTTGAGGACAGGTCTTTACGAGCAGTACTTC. Its protein product is CASSLRTGLYEQYF.

The gene calls are TRBV28 and TRBJ2-7, with no clear D. The germline V and J ends were trimmed by 9 bases and 0 bases, with 15 bases remaining between them. The CDR3 is 14 residues long. Germline-derived CDR1 and CDR2 are MDHEN and SYDVKM. The CDR3 reads CASMAGAYSYEQYF. CDR3 sequence (DNA): TGTGCCAGTATGGCTGGCGCCTACTCCTACGAGCAGTACTTC.

The gene calls are TRBV4-1 and TRBJ2-1, with 11 positions matching TRBD2. This CDR3 is 17 amino acids long. Germline CDR1 is MGHRA and CDR2 is YSYEKL. The V segment lost 2 bases and the J segment 7 bases; nucleotides outside the gene matches: 10. CDR3 residues: CASSQISGRAFVNEQFF. The DNA for the CDR3 is TGCGCCAGCAGCCAAATTAGCGGGAGGGCCTTTGTGAATGAGCAGTTCTTC.

This chain links TRBV11-3 with TRBJ2-3, with D uncertain. Trimming took off 0 bases at V and 2 bases at J, with 12 bases between the two ends. Per germline, CDR1 SGHNT and CDR2 YENEEA. This CDR3 is 16 amino acids long. The CDR3 DNA reads as TGTGCCAGCAGCTTAGATCGCCGGTTCCCCACAGATACGCAGTATTTT. Residues: CASSLDRRFPTDTQYF.

This clone was counted once. V is TRBV9 and J is TRBJ1-4; D call uncertain. There are 15 residues in the CDR3. V was cut by 5 bases and J by 0 bases, with 11 bases left in between. The germline V gene encodes CDR1 SGDLS and CDR2 YYNGEE. The CDR3 nucleotides are TGTGCCAGCAGTGGGCCATTTGCAACTAATGAAAAACTGTTTTTT. Its protein is CASSGPFATNEKLFF.

This clone is medium-sized by share. The V and J genes are TRBV2 and TRBJ1-1; the match to TRBD1 covers 7 bases. Looked up from germline, CDR1 is SNHLY and CDR2 is FYNNEI. This CDR3 spans 13 amino acids. Losses at the gene ends were 6 bases for V and 4 bases for J; bases not matched to a gene: 5. The DNA of the CDR3 is TGTGCCAGCAGCGGACAGGAGCTCACTGAAGCTTTCTTT. Its protein is CASSGQELTEAFF.

The chain joins TRBV5-6 to TRBJ2-5; D is perhaps TRBD2 (5 bases). The CDR3 consists of 18 residues. V was pared by 0 bases and J by 6 bases, with 24 bases between. From germline, CDR1 is SGHDT and CDR2 YYEEEE. CDR3 bases: TGTGCCAGCAGCTTGGGTCCGGGCAGCGGAGAATCCAAGCAGACCCAGTACTTC. Protein product: CASSLGPGSGESKQTQYF.

V usage is TRBV5-6 and J usage is TRBJ2-3; D is possibly TRBD1 (5 bases). Germline V gives CDR1 SGHDT, CDR2 YYEEEE. This CDR3 contains 16 residues. Trimming removed 0 bases at V and 0 bases at J, with 11 bases between. In nucleotides, the CDR3 is TGTGCCAGCAGCTTGGCCGGGCAGGGAAGCACAGATACGCAGTATTTT. Translated: CASSLAGQGSTDTQYF. The full variable domain, with the rest looked up from reference TRBV5-6 and TRBJ2-3, is DAGVTQSPTHLIKTRGQQVTLRCSPKSGHDTVSWYQQALGQGPQFIFQYYEEEERQRGNFPDRFSGHQFPNYSSELNVNALLLGDSALYLCASSLAGQGSTDTQYFGPGTRLTVL.

The rearrangement links TRBV9 to TRBJ2-1; no clear D gene. Germline loops: CDR1 SGDLS, CDR2 YYNGEE. The CDR3 sequence is 15 residues long. V was shortened by 0 bases and J by 2 bases, with 9 bases between the two germline ends. CDR3 region: CASSVGVSAYNEQFF. CDR3 coding DNA: TGTGCCAGCAGCGTAGGGGTATCGGCCTACAATGAGCAGTTCTTC.

The chain couples TRBV29-1 to TRBJ2-1, with D possibly TRBD2 on 7 matching bases. The V end lost 4 bases, the J end lost 9 bases, and 19 bases lay between the germline ends. CDR3 length equals 14 residues. Germline assignment: CDR1 SQVTM and CDR2 ANQGSEA. The CDR3 protein is CSVAEEWGGTEQFF. In DNA, the CDR3 is TGCAGCGTTGCCGAGGAGTGGGGGGGCACTGAGCAGTTCTTC.

The chain carries TRBV7-2 and TRBJ2-2, with 14 bases matching TRBD2. CDR1 and CDR2 (germline): SGHTA, FQGNSA. The ends lost 4 bases at V and 1 base at J; junction bases unmatched: 5. The CDR3 covers 18 residues. CDR3 nucleotides: TGTGCCAGCAGCTCATCAGGACTAGCGGGAGGGAACACCGGGGAGCTGTTTTTT. This gives the protein CASSSSGLAGGNTGELFF.

The rearrangement joins TRBV4-1 to TRBJ2-7; tentatively, D is TRBD1 (7 bases). Between the trimmed V and J ends, which lost 4 bases and 3 bases, there was a span of 16 bases. The CDR3 is made up of 15 amino acids. Germline V lookup: CDR1 MGHRA, CDR2 YSYEKL. CDR3 bases: TGCGCCAGCAGCCCGCGGGACAGCCTTAACTACGAGCAGTACTTC. This encodes CASSPRDSLNYEQYF.